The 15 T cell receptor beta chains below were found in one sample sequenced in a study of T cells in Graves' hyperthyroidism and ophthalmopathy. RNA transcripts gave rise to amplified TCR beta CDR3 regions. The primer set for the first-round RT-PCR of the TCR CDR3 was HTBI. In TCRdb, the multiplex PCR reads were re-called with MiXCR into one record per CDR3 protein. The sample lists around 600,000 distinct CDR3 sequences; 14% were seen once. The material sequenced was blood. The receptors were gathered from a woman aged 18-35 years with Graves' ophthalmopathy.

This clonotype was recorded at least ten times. Here the CDR3 reads CASGGVSGATDTQYF. The CDR3 DNA reads TGTGCCAGCGGGGGGGTTTCTGGAGCCACAGATACGCAGTATTTT. J is TRBJ2-3 and V is TRBV28, with 7 nucleotides matching TRBD2. V shed 8 bases, J shed 2 bases, and the junction held 10 bases outside the gene matches. The CDR3 contains 15 residues. In germline, CDR1 is MDHEN, CDR2 SYDVKM. Variable domain in full (rest from reference TRBV28 and TRBJ2-3): DVKVTQSSRYLVKRTGEKVFLECVQDMDHENMFWYRQDPGLGLRLIYFSYDVKMKEKGDIPEGYSVSREKKERFSLILESASTNQTSMYLCASGGVSGATDTQYFGPGTRLTVL.

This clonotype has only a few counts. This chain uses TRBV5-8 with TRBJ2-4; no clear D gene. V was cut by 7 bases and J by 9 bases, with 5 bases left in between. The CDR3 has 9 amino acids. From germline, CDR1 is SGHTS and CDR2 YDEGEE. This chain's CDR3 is CASSSIQYF. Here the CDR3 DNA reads TGTGCCAGCTCCAGCATTCAGTACTTC.

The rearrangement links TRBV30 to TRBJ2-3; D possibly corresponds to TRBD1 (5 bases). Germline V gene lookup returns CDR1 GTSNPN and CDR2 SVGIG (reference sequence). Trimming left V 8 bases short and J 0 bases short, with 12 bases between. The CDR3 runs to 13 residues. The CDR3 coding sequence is TGTGCCGGGGCACAGGCTAGCACAGATACGCAGTATTTT. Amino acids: CAGAQASTDTQYF.

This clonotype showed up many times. In DNA form, the CDR3 reads TGTGCCAGCAGCCCCGCCGAGCTGGGTGGCTACACCTTC. This gives the protein CASSPAELGGYTF. The genes are TRBV7-9 and TRBJ1-2; D unresolved. V was pared by 5 bases and J by 7 bases, with 14 bases between. Germline assignment: CDR1 SEHNR and CDR2 FQNEAQ (reference sequence). The CDR3 is made up of 13 amino acids.

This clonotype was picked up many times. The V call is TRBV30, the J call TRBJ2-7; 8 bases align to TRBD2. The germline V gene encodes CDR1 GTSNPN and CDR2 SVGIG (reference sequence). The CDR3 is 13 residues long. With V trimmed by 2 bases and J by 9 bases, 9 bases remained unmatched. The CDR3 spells CAWSLAGRLGQYF. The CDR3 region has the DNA TGTGCCTGGAGTCTAGCGGGCCGACTAGGGCAGTACTTC.

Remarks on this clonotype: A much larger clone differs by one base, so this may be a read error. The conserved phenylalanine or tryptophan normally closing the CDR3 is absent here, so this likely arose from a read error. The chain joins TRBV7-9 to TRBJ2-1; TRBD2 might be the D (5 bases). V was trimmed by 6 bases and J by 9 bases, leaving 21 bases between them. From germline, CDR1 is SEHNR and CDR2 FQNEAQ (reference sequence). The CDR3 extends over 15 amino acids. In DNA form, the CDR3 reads TGTGCCAGCAGTACAGTGCGGCTAGCAGGCGGTGAGCAGTTCTCC. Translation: CASSTVRLAGGEQFS.

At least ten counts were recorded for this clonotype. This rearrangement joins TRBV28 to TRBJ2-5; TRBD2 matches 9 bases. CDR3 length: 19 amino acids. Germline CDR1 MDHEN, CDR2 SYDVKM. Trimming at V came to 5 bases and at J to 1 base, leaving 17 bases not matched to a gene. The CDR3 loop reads CASSRGLAGPEALQETQYF. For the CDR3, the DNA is TGTGCCAGCAGTCGCGGGCTAGCGGGGCCCGAGGCCCTCCAAGAGACCCAGTACTTC.

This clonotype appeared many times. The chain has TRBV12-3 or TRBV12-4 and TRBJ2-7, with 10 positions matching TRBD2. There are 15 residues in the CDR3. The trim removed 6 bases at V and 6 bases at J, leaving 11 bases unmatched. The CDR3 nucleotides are TGTGCCAGCAGCCCCCATAGCGGGAGGAATGGCGAGCAGTACTTC. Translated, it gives CASSPHSGRNGEQYF.

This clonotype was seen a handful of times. CDR3 protein: CASGPQTGNYGYTF. In DNA, the CDR3 is TGTGCTAGTGGTCCCCAGACAGGGAACTATGGCTACACCTTC. This sequence joins TRBV12-5 and TRBJ1-2; 7 bases line up with TRBD1. The CDR3 has 14 residues. Germline CDR1 and CDR2: LGHNT and FRNRAP. V shed 5 bases and J 2 bases; nucleotides not matched to a gene: 5.

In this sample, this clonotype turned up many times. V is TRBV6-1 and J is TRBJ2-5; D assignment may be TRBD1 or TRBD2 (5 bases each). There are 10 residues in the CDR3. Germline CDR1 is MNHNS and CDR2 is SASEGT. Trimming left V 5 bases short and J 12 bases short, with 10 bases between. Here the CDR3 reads CASSRDVEYF. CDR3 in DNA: TGTGCCAGCAGTCGGGACGTTGAGTACTTC.

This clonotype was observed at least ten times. CDR3 protein: CASSFLGANSGNTIYF. CDR3 nucleotides: TGTGCCAGCAGTTTCCTCGGGGCCAACTCTGGAAACACCATATATTTT. The chain combines TRBV28 with TRBJ1-3, with D perhaps TRBD1 (5 bases). Germline V gene data show CDR1 as MDHEN and CDR2 as SYDVKM. Trimming took off 3 bases at V and 0 bases at J, with 12 bases between the two ends. CDR3 length: 16 residues.

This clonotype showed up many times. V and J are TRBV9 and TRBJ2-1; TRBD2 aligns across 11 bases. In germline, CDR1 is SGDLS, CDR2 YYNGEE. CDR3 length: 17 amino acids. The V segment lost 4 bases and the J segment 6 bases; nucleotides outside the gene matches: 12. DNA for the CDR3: TGTGCCAGCAGCCAAACCCTCCTAGCGGGAGGACTCAATGAGCAGTTCTTC. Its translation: CASSQTLLAGGLNEQFF.

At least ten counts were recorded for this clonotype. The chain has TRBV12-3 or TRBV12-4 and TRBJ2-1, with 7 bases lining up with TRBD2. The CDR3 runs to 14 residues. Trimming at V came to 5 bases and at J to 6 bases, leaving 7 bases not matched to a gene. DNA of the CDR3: TGTGCCAGCAGTGCCGGGACTACCCTCAATGAGCAGTTCTTC. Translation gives CASSAGTTLNEQFF.

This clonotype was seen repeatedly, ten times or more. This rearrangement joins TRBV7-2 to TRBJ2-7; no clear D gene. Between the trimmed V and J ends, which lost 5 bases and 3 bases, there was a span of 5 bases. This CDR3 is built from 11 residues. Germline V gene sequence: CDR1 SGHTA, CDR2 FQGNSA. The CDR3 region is CASSKDYEQYF. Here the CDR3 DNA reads TGTGCCAGCAGCAAGGACTACGAGCAGTACTTC.

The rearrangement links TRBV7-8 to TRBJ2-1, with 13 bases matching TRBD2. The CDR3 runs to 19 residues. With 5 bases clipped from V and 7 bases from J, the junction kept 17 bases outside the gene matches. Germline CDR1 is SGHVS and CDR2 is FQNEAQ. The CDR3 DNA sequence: TGTGCCAGCAGCCAAGAGTCCGGGACTAGCGGGAATAAGGCGAATGAGCAGTTCTTC. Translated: CASSQESGTSGNKANEQFF.